This TCR beta chain was profiled in a study of blood T cell repertoires in COVID-19. Germline lookup yields CDR1 MDHEN and CDR2 SYDVKM. The CDR3 is made up of 14 amino acids. V shed 5 bases and J shed 7 bases, with 18 bases lying between them. The table came from immunoSEQ multiplex PCR; TCRdb's copy has only in-frame clones and leaves some out. The sample holds about half a million clones, roughly 85% seen once. This receptor was identified in a human donor in a cohort sampled during active COVID-19. Sequencing used peripheral blood. The rearrangement joins TRBV28 to TRBJ2-7; D perhaps matches TRBD2 (6 bases). The CDR3 spells CASSTPRAGFEQYF. CDR3 nucleotide sequence: TGTGCCAGCAGTACTCCCCGGGCGGGGTTTGAGCAGTACTTC.